This TCR beta chain was sequenced for a study of blood T cell repertoires in COVID-19. Overall study: The cDNA or gDNA used as material had been derived from T cells, B-cell-depleted T cells, or PBMCs.

Original data processing: Amplified reference gene primers provided the basis for estimating nucleated cell counts. Sequencing used immunoSEQ multiplex PCR; TCRdb keeps in-frame clones, though not all of them. V and J calls and clone size are copied from that table; D and trimming were computed from the DNA. The data contain fewer than 200,000 clones, roughly 87% of them seen just once; the ten biggest clones take up 6% to 8%. Seattle cases were enrolled at active infection and followed longitudinally. This TCR came from a woman aged 70 to 79 with COVID-19, enrolled during active disease. Input material: peripheral blood.

This CDR3 is CASSLEGGPGNTIYF. The CDR3 DNA follows: TGTGCCAGCAGCTTGGAGGGAGGGCCTGGAAACACCATATATTTT. The chain combines TRBV5-5 with TRBJ1-3; D unclear. Germline CDR1 SGHKS, CDR2 YYEKEE (reference sequence). V was shortened by 0 bases and J by 2 bases, with 9 bases between the two germline ends. This CDR3 has 15 amino acids. The variable domain in full, with the rest retrieved from reference TRBV5-5 and TRBJ1-3, is DAGVTQSPTHLIKTRGQQVTLRCSPISGHKSVSWYQQVLGQGPQFIFQYYEKEERGRGNFPDRFSARQFPNYSSELNVNALLLGDSALYLCASSLEGGPGNTIYFGEGSWLTVV.